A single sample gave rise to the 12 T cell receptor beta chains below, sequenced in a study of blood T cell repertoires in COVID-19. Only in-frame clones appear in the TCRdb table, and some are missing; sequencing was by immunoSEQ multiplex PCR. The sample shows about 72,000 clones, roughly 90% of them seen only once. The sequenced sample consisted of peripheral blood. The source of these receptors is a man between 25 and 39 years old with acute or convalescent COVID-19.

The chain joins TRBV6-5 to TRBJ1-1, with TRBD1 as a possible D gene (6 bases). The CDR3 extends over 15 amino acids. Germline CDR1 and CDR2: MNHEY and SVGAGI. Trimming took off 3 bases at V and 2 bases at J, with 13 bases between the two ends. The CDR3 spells CASSYRGQLNTEAFF. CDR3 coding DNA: TGTGCCAGCAGTTATAGGGGACAACTAAACACTGAAGCTTTCTTT.

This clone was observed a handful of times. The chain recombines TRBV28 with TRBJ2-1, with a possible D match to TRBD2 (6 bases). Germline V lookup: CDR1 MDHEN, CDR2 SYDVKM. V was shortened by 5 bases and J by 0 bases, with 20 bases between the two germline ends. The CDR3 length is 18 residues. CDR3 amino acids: CASSQLRDSESSYNEQFF. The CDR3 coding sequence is TGTGCCAGCAGTCAACTCCGGGACTCAGAGAGCTCCTACAATGAGCAGTTCTTC.

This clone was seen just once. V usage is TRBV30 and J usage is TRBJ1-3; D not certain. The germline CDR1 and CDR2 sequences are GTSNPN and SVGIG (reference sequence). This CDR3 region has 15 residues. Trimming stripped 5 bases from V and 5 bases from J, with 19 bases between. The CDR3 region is CAWVGRSTMRNTIYF. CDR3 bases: TGTGCCTGGGTTGGGAGATCGACGATGCGAAACACCATATATTTT.

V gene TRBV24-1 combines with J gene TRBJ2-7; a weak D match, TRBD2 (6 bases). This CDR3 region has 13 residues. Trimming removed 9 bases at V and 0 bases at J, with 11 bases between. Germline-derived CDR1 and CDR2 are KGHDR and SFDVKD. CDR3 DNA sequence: TGTGCCACCGGGACTTCGAGCTCCTACGAGCAGTACTTC. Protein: CATGTSSSYEQYF.

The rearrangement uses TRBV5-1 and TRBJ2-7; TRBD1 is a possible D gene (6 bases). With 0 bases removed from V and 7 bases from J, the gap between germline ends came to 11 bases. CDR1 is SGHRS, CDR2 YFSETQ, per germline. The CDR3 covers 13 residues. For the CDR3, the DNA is TGCGCCAGCAGCTTGGACAGGGTTCCGGAGCAGTACTTC. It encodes CASSLDRVPEQYF.

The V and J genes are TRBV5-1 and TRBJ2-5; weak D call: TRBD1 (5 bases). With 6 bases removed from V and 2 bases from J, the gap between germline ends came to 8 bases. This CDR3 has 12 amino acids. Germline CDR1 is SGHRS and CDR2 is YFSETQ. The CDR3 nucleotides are TGCGCCAGCAAAAGGACACAAGAGACCCAGTACTTC. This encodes CASKRTQETQYF.

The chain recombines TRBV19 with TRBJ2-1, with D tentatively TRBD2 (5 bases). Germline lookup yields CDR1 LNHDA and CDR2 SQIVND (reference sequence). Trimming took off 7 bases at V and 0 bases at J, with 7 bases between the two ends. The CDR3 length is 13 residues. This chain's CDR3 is CASKADSYNEQFF. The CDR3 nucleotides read TGTGCCAGTAAAGCGGACTCCTACAATGAGCAGTTCTTC.

The CDR3 is CASSYWGLAGSYEQFF. CDR3 DNA sequence: TGTGCCAGCAGTTACTGGGGACTAGCGGGTAGCTATGAGCAGTTCTTC. The J gene is TRBJ2-1, the V gene TRBV6-5; 12 nucleotides line up with TRBD2. The CDR3 runs 16 residues. The germline gives CDR1 MNHEY, CDR2 SVGAGI. V lost 1 base and J lost 8; bases outside the gene matches: 6.

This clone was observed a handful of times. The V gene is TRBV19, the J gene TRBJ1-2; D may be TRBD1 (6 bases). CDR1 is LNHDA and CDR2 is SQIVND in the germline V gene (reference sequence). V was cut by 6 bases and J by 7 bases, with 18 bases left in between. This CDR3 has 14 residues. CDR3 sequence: CASSFDSRGAGYTF. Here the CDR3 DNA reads TGTGCCAGTAGCTTCGACTCCAGGGGAGCTGGCTACACCTTC.

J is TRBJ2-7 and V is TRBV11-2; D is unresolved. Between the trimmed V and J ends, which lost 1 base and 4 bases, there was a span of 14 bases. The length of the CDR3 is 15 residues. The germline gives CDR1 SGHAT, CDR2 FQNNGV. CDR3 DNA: TGTGCCAGCAGCTTAGCCCTAGGCTCTAGGTACGAGCAGTACTTC. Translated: CASSLALGSRYEQYF.

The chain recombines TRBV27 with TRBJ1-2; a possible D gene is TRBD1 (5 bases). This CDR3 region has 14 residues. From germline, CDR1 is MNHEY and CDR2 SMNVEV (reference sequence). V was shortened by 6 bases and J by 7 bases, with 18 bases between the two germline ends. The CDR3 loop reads CASSPTTGLGGYTF. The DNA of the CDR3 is TGTGCCAGCAGCCCTACAACAGGTCTTGGTGGCTACACCTTC.

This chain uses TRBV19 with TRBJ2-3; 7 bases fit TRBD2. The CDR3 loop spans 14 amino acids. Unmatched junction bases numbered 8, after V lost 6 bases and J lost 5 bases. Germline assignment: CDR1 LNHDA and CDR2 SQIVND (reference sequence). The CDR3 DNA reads TGTGCCAGTAGCCCTACTAGCGCAGTAGATACGCAGTATTTT. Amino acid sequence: CASSPTSAVDTQYF.